What follows are 14 T cell receptor beta chains derived from one specimen sequenced in a study of blood T cell repertoires in COVID-19. The protocol was immunoSEQ multiplex PCR, while the TCRdb copy is restricted to in-frame clones and leaves out a portion. The table lists approximately 190,000 clones, roughly four fifths of them singletons. The sample consisted of peripheral blood. The receptors stem from a man aged 25 to 45 with active or convalescent COVID-19.

The rearrangement links TRBV12-5 to TRBJ2-6; D possibly corresponds to TRBD1 (6 bases). V was cut by 6 bases and J by 2 bases, with 20 bases left in between. The germline V gene has CDR1 LGHNT and CDR2 FRNRAP. This CDR3 has 18 residues. Written as DNA, the CDR3 is TGTGCTAGTGGCCGGACCACAGGGTTAAATCCTGGGGCCAACGTCCTGACTTTC. Translation gives CASGRTTGLNPGANVLTF.

The rearrangement links TRBV19 to TRBJ2-7; 8 nucleotides agree with TRBD1. The CDR3 has 14 amino acids. Germline trimming cut 4 bases from V and 6 bases from J; bases unmatched to any gene: 8. Germline V lookup: CDR1 LNHDA, CDR2 SQIVND (reference sequence). CDR3 sequence: CASSTSTGAGEQYF. The DNA of the CDR3 is TGTGCCAGTAGTACCTCGACAGGGGCAGGCGAGCAGTACTTC.

The chain recombines TRBV7-9 with TRBJ2-7, with 7 nucleotides matching TRBD1. In germline, CDR1 is SEHNR, CDR2 FQNEAQ (reference sequence). The CDR3 is 13 residues long. With 5 bases clipped from V and 3 bases from J, the junction kept 4 bases outside the gene matches. The CDR3 nucleotides are TGTGCCAGCAGCCGACAGGGAGACTACGAGCAGTACTTC. Its translation is CASSRQGDYEQYF.

V usage is TRBV24-1 and J usage is TRBJ2-2; 16 positions match TRBD2. With 0 bases clipped from V and 0 bases from J, the junction kept 9 bases outside the gene matches. The germline V gene encodes CDR1 KGHDR and CDR2 SFDVKD. There are 22 residues in the CDR3. The CDR3 DNA follows: TGTGCCACCAGTGATTTGATGGGGACGGGACTAGCGGGAGGGCCGAACACCGGGGAGCTGTTTTTT. Translated: CATSDLMGTGLAGGPNTGELFF.

The table lists this clone with a count of one. CDR3 DNA sequence: TGCGCCAGCAGCTTGATTCAGTCCGTTAATAGCAATCAGCCCCAGCATTTT. Protein: CASSLIQSVNSNQPQHF. The rearrangement uses TRBV5-1 and TRBJ1-5; D is unclear. Germline CDR1 and CDR2: SGHRS and YFSETQ. This CDR3 contains 17 residues. The V end was cut by 1 base, the J end by 0 bases, with 14 bases between.

J is TRBJ2-7 and V is TRBV25-1, with D maybe TRBD1 (5 bases). V shed 0 bases and J shed 6 bases, with 12 bases lying between them. Germline CDR1 MGHDK, CDR2 SYGVNS. This CDR3 comprises 14 residues. In DNA form, the CDR3 reads TGTGCCAGCAGTGAATATGGCCAGGGCGGCGAGCAGTACTTC. As protein: CASSEYGQGGEQYF.

The CDR3: CATSLRSTGGEKLFF. The CDR3 DNA is TGTGCCACGTCTCTCCGGTCGACAGGGGGTGAAAAACTGTTTTTT. The chain has TRBV19 and TRBJ1-4, with 9 bases fitting TRBD1. The ends lost 10 bases at V and 7 bases at J; junction bases unmatched: 13. The germline V gene encodes CDR1 LNHDA and CDR2 SQIVND (reference sequence). The CDR3 is 15 amino acids. The full variable domain, with the rest looked up from reference TRBV19 and TRBJ1-4, is DGGITQSPKYLFRKEGQNVTLSCEQNLNHDAMYWYRQDPGQGLRLIYYSQIVNDFQKGDIAEGYSVSREKKESFPLTVTSAQKNPTAFYLCATSLRSTGGEKLFFGSGTQLSVL.

This chain joins TRBV7-9 and TRBJ2-1; 9 bases are a match to TRBD1. The CDR3 has 15 residues. CDR1 and CDR2 (germline): SEHNR, FQNEAQ (reference sequence). The V segment lost 4 bases and the J segment 8 bases; nucleotides outside the gene matches: 9. CDR3 protein: CASSWGQGLRDEQFF. As DNA, the CDR3 is TGTGCCAGCAGCTGGGGACAGGGTCTTCGCGATGAGCAGTTCTTC. The full variable domain, rest sourced from reference TRBV7-9 and TRBJ2-1, is DTGVSQNPRHKITKRGQNVTFRCDPISEHNRLYWYRQTLGQGPEFLTYFQNEAQLEKSRLLSDRFSAERPKGSFSTLEIQRTEQGDSAMYLCASSWGQGLRDEQFFGPGTRLTVL.

V and J are TRBV6-5 and TRBJ2-7; weak D call: TRBD1 (6 bases). Trimming shortened V by 4 bases and J by 2 bases, and 12 bases separated the two germline ends. Per the germline V gene, CDR1 is MNHEY and CDR2 is SVGAGI. This CDR3 region has 14 residues. As DNA, the CDR3 is TGTGCCAGCAGTTCCCGCAGGGGAACCTACGAGCAGTACGTC. Translating it yields CASSSRRGTYEQYV.

V gene TRBV6-5 combines with J gene TRBJ1-6, with D perhaps matching TRBD1 (6 bases). The germline V gene has CDR1 MNHEY and CDR2 SVGAGI. The length of the CDR3 is 15 residues. V was clipped by 7 bases and J by 4 bases, with 14 bases between them. DNA for the CDR3: TGTGCCAGCATAAAGGAACAGGGTTATAATTCACCCCTCCACTTT. It is translated as CASIKEQGYNSPLHF.

V is TRBV27 and J is TRBJ1-2; D not resolved. Germline V gene sequence: CDR1 MNHEY, CDR2 SMNVEV (reference sequence). The CDR3 loop spans 14 amino acids. V lost 5 bases and J 4 bases, leaving 14 bases between the germline ends. This chain's CDR3 is CASSPRTGSYGYTF. The DNA for the CDR3 is TGTGCCAGCAGTCCCAGGACCGGGAGCTATGGCTACACCTTC.

CDR3 sequence: CASSQGGGSRGYTF. Here the CDR3 DNA reads TGTGCCAGCAGCCAAGGCGGAGGGTCTAGAGGCTACACCTTC. This sequence joins TRBV3-1 (or the pseudogene TRBV3-2) and TRBJ1-2; D gene unclear. Looked up from germline, CDR1 is LGHDT and CDR2 is YNNKEL (reference sequence). The CDR3 runs 14 residues. The V gene lost 1 base and the J gene lost 8 bases, with 14 bases spanning the gap.

This clone came up once. This chain joins TRBV7-9 and TRBJ2-7; D is possibly TRBD2 (5 bases). The CDR3 has 13 amino acids. Germline CDR1 is SEHNR and CDR2 is FQNEAQ (reference sequence). Trimming removed 2 bases from V and 5 bases from J, with 10 bases in between. CDR3 sequence reads: CASSLTGDNEQYV. The DNA of the CDR3 is TGTGCCAGCAGCTTAACCGGGGATAACGAGCAGTACGTC.

The J gene is TRBJ1-3, the V gene TRBV7-9; D unresolved. In germline, CDR1 is SEHNR, CDR2 FQNEAQ (reference sequence). The CDR3 has 16 amino acids. Trimming removed 5 bases from V and 0 bases from J, with 14 bases in between. The CDR3 DNA is TGTGCCAGCAGCCAGACATCACTTAACTCTGGAAACACCATATATTTT. Protein: CASSQTSLNSGNTIYF.